A selection of T cell receptor beta chains follows, all from one sample in a study of cytomegalovirus exposure and HLA in healthy donors. The assay was immunoSEQ multiplex PCR, and TCRdb's table has in-frame clones only and misses some. The sample shows under 75,000 clones, approximately 96% of them seen only once. The sample was PBMCs. The receptors stem from a woman between 18 and 30 years old in good health and CMV-seropositive. Both conserved end residues are part of each CDR3. The D gene is left open where the match is weak. Rows may omit the clone size; those that give it use once, few, many or a size class.

D: NA; J: TRBJ2-4; size: NA; V: TRBV5-4; DNA: TGTGCCAGCAGCGGGGACACCTCCATTCAGTACTTC; CDR3: CASSGDTSIQYF
D: TRBD1; J: TRBJ1-1; size: NA; V: TRBV4-1; DNA: TGCGCCAGCAGCCAAGATCCTACAGGGGACACTGAAGCTTTCTTT; CDR3: CASSQDPTGDTEAFF
D: NA; J: TRBJ2-7; size: NA; V: TRBV5-4; DNA: TGTGCCAGCAGCTCCGGGCGCGGGAAATACGAGCAGTACTTC; CDR3: CASSSGRGKYEQYF
D: TRBD1; J: TRBJ1-5; size: NA; V: TRBV28; DNA: TGTGCCAGCAAATTATGGGGACAGGGAGAGGGAAAGCCCCAGCATTTT; CDR3: CASKLWGQGEGKPQHF
D: NA; J: TRBJ2-2; size: NA; V: TRBV6-1; DNA: TGTGCCAGCAGGCGGTCGAACACCGGGGAGCTGTTTTTT; CDR3: CASRRSNTGELFF
D: NA; J: TRBJ1-1; size: NA; V: TRBV18; DNA: TGTGCCAGCTCGCGGACAGCAGACACTGAAGCTTTCTTT; CDR3: CASSRTADTEAFF
D: NA; J: TRBJ2-1; size: once; V: TRBV7-9; DNA: TGTGCCAGCAGCTTACCACAGGGATCTGCCAATGAGCAGTTCTTC; CDR3: CASSLPQGSANEQFF
D: NA; J: TRBJ2-2; size: NA; V: TRBV6-1; DNA: TGTGCCAGCAGTGCGCTAACACGGGCCGGGGAGCTGTTTTTT; CDR3: CASSALTRAGELFF
D: NA; J: TRBJ2-1; size: NA; V: TRBV11-3; DNA: TGTGCCAGCAGCTTAGGCCAGTACAATGAGCAGTTCTTC; CDR3: CASSLGQYNEQFF
D: NA; J: TRBJ2-3; size: NA; V: TRBV28; DNA: TGTGCCAGCTCCTCGATCAGGGCTAGCACAGATACGCAGTATTTT; CDR3: CASSSIRASTDTQYF
D: NA; J: TRBJ2-7; size: NA; V: TRBV11-2; DNA: TGTGCCAGCAGCCTCTTCGGGGGGCTCGGGTACGAGCAGTACTTC; CDR3: CASSLFGGLGYEQYF
D: TRBD2; J: TRBJ2-3; size: NA; V: TRBV9; DNA: TGTGCCAGCAGCGGAAGCGGGAGTTCAGATACGCAGTATTTT; CDR3: CASSGSGSSDTQYF
D: NA; J: TRBJ1-2; size: NA; V: TRBV4-1; DNA: TGCGCCAGCAGCCTTGGACAGCGCTCCGCGGATGGCTACACCTTC; CDR3: CASSLGQRSADGYTF
D: TRBD2; J: TRBJ2-7; size: NA; V: TRBV18; DNA: TGTGCCAGCTCACAGGTAGCGGGAGGTCTCTCCTACGAGCAGTACTTC; CDR3: CASSQVAGGLSYEQYF
D: NA; J: TRBJ2-7; size: NA; V: TRBV30; DNA: TGTGCCTGGAGTTTATCGGACATAAGCTACGAGCAGTACTTC; CDR3: CAWSLSDISYEQYF
D: NA; J: TRBJ1-4; size: NA; V: TRBV19; DNA: TGTGCCAGTGGTGAAGGGGGAGAAAAACTGTTTTTT; CDR3: CASGEGGEKLFF
D: TRBD1; J: TRBJ1-1; size: NA; V: TRBV9; DNA: TGTGCCAGCAGCCCCTGGAACAGGGGCTACACTGAAGCTTTCTTT; CDR3: CASSPWNRGYTEAFF
D: NA; J: TRBJ2-1; size: once; V: TRBV7-9; DNA: TGTGCCAGCAGGCCACCTAGCGAGAGCTCCTACAATGAGCAGTTCTTC; CDR3: CASRPPSESSYNEQFF
D: NA; J: TRBJ2-7; size: NA; V: TRBV2; DNA: TGTGCCAGCAGCCCCGTGGGGACTCACTACGAGCAGTACTTC; CDR3: CASSPVGTHYEQYF
D: NA; J: TRBJ2-2; size: NA; V: TRBV5-6; DNA: TGTGCCAGCAGCTTGAAACTACGAACCGGGGAGCTGTTTTTT; CDR3: CASSLKLRTGELFF
D: NA; J: TRBJ2-5; size: once; V: TRBV6-1; DNA: TGTGCCAGCAGCACAACAGGGTACCAAGAGACCCAGTACTTC; CDR3: CASSTTGYQETQYF
D: TRBD1; J: TRBJ1-2; size: NA; V: TRBV15; DNA: TGTGCCACCAGCAGAGAAACAGGGGTTACGAGCTATGGCTACACCTTC; CDR3: CATSRETGVTSYGYTF
D: NA; J: TRBJ1-2; size: NA; V: TRBV30; DNA: TGTGCCTGGAGTACCCAACTTTCCAGGGATAGCTACACCTTC; CDR3: CAWSTQLSRDSYTF
D: NA; J: TRBJ1-4; size: NA; V: TRBV30; DNA: TGTGCCCGGAGTGAAGGCCCGGCCGCGGCTGAAAAACTGTTTTTT; CDR3: CARSEGPAAAEKLFF
D: NA; J: TRBJ1-5; size: NA; V: TRBV28; DNA: TGTGCCAGCAGTTTTTCTAAAACATCCGACTCCCCTCAGCCCCAGCATTTT; CDR3: CASSFSKTSDSPQPQHF
D: NA; J: TRBJ2-7; size: once; V: TRBV7-8; DNA: TGTGCCAGCAGCTTAGAGTCTAGTTACGAGCAGTACTTC; CDR3: CASSLESSYEQYF
D: NA; J: TRBJ1-1; size: NA; V: TRBV7-9; DNA: TGTGCCAGCAGCTTAGCTAGCAAGAACACTGAAGCTTTCTTT; CDR3: CASSLASKNTEAFF
D: TRBD1; J: TRBJ2-1; size: NA; V: TRBV11-2; DNA: TGTGCCAGCACGTTGGACAGGGCAATGAACGATGAGCAGTTCTTC; CDR3: CASTLDRAMNDEQFF
D: TRBD1; J: TRBJ1-4; size: NA; V: TRBV7-9; DNA: TGTGCCAGCAGCCTAAGGACAGGGGGTGAAAAACTGTTTTTT; CDR3: CASSLRTGGEKLFF
D: NA; J: TRBJ2-1; size: NA; V: TRBV7-6; DNA: TGTGCCAGCAGCTCTCAGTCGGGGAGCTCCTACAATGAGCAGTTCTTC; CDR3: CASSSQSGSSYNEQFF
D: TRBD1; J: TRBJ1-4; size: NA; V: TRBV5-1; DNA: TGCGCCAGCAGCCCCGGACAGGGGAGAACTAATGAAAAACTGTTTTTT; CDR3: CASSPGQGRTNEKLFF
D: NA; J: TRBJ2-7; size: NA; V: TRBV30; DNA: TGTGCCTGGAGTGTATGGGGGGAGTCCTACGAGCAGTACTTC; CDR3: CAWSVWGESYEQYF
D: TRBD1; J: TRBJ1-4; size: NA; V: TRBV25-1; DNA: TGTGCCAGCAGTCTTACAGGGGGAAAACTGTTTTTT; CDR3: CASSLTGGKLFF
D: NA; J: TRBJ2-6; size: NA; V: TRBV10-2; DNA: TGCGCCAGCACAGGCTCTGGGGCCAACGTCCTGACTTTC; CDR3: CASTGSGANVLTF
D: NA; J: TRBJ2-7; size: NA; V: TRBV21-1; DNA: TGTGCCAGCAGCAAAGATACCCAGAAAGAAGAGCAGTACTTC; CDR3: CASSKDTQKEEQYF